Following are 13 T cell receptor beta chains from one sample sequenced in a study of blood T cell repertoires in COVID-19. Assay: immunoSEQ multiplex PCR; the TCRdb copy retains only in-frame clones and omits some. The data show roughly 100,000 clones, about 91% seen once. The sample consisted of peripheral blood. The source is a man between 18 and 29 years old with acute or convalescent COVID-19.

CDR3 region: CASSSRVTGGETQYF. The CDR3 DNA is TGTGCCAGCAGCTCAAGGGTGACAGGGGGAGAGACCCAGTACTTC. The chain recombines TRBV11-3 with TRBJ2-5, with 9 bases matching TRBD1. V lost 4 bases and J lost 4; bases outside the gene matches: 7. Looked up from germline, CDR1 is SGHNT and CDR2 is YENEEA. The CDR3 totals 15 residues. Supplemented by reference TRBV11-3 and TRBJ2-5, the full variable domain reads EAGVVQSPRYKIIEKKQPVAFWCNPISGHNTLYWYLQNLGQGPELLIRYENEEAVDDSQLPKDRFSAERLKGVDSTLKIQPAELGDSAVYLCASSSRVTGGETQYFGPGTRLLVL.

This chain uses TRBV4-1 with TRBJ1-1; D might be TRBD1 (5 bases). CDR3 size: 17 residues. Deletions cut 0 bases from V and 4 bases from J, with 18 bases between. CDR1 is MGHRA and CDR2 is YSYEKL in the germline V gene. The DNA for the CDR3 is TGCGCCAGCAGCCAAGATCCCCCAGGGCCCCTGGGCACTGAAGCTTTCTTT. Its translation is CASSQDPPGPLGTEAFF.

The chain uses TRBV9 and TRBJ1-1; possible D gene TRBD1, 6 bases. The CDR3 has 14 residues. Germline assignment: CDR1 SGDLS and CDR2 YYNGEE. Trimming stripped 0 bases from V and 5 bases from J, with 11 bases between. CDR3 region: CASSVDQGRTEAFF. The CDR3 DNA sequence: TGTGCCAGCAGCGTAGATCAGGGGCGGACTGAAGCTTTCTTT.

This rearrangement joins TRBV27 to TRBJ1-1; the match to TRBD1 covers 9 bases. The germline CDR1 and CDR2 sequences are MNHEY and SMNVEV (reference sequence). The CDR3 covers 13 residues. V trimming: 7 bases; J trimming: 7 bases; junction bases outside the gene matches: 7. DNA for the CDR3: TGTGCCAGCACCAACCGGACAGGGGTTGAAGCTTTCTTT. This translates into CASTNRTGVEAFF.

The rearrangement joins TRBV7-2 to TRBJ2-7; D is perhaps TRBD2 (5 bases). With 5 bases removed from V and 7 bases from J, the gap between germline ends came to 12 bases. This CDR3 region has 12 residues. Germline CDR1 and CDR2: SGHTA and FQGNSA. CDR3: CASSHLGGEQYF. Here the CDR3 DNA reads TGTGCCAGCAGCCACCTCGGCGGGGAGCAGTACTTC. Filled out from reference TRBV7-2 and TRBJ2-7, the complete variable domain reads GAGVSQSPSNKVTEKGKDVELRCDPISGHTALYWYRQSLGQGLEFLIYFQGNSAPDKSGLPSDRFSAERTGGSVSTLTIQRTQQEDSAVYLCASSHLGGEQYFGPGTRLTVT.

A single count supports this clone. This rearrangement joins TRBV7-9 to TRBJ2-7; tentatively, D is TRBD2 (5 bases). Germline CDR1 and CDR2: SEHNR and FQNEAQ (reference sequence). The CDR3 spans 13 residues. The ends were cut back, 5 bases at V and 4 bases at J, with 12 bases in the middle. Here the CDR3 reads CASSLHGVYEQYF. The CDR3 coding sequence is TGTGCCAGCAGCCTTCACGGGGTGTACGAGCAGTACTTC.

The V call is TRBV27, the J call TRBJ2-7; D is undetermined. In germline, CDR1 is MNHEY, CDR2 SMNVEV (reference sequence). The CDR3 extends over 13 amino acids. The germline V and J ends were trimmed by 3 bases and 0 bases, with 6 bases remaining between them. CDR3: CASSLYYSYEQYF. For the CDR3, the DNA is TGTGCCAGCAGTTTGTACTACTCCTACGAGCAGTACTTC.

The chain links TRBV5-6 to TRBJ1-1; D is uncertain. Per the germline V gene, CDR1 is SGHDT and CDR2 is YYEEEE. With 5 bases removed from V and 10 bases from J, the gap between germline ends came to 12 bases. CDR3 length: 11 residues. CDR3 region: CASRKEGAAFF. The CDR3 coding sequence is TGTGCCAGCAGAAAAGAGGGCGCAGCTTTCTTT. The full variable domain, in which reference TRBV5-6 and TRBJ1-1 provide the parts outside the CDR3, is DAGVTQSPTHLIKTRGQQVTLRCSPKSGHDTVSWYQQALGQGPQFIFQYYEEEERQRGNFPDRFSGHQFPNYSSELNVNALLLGDSALYLCASRKEGAAFFGQGTRLTVV.

The chain combines TRBV19 with TRBJ1-6; D gene ambiguous. V lost 1 base, J lost 5 bases, and 9 bases lay in between. The CDR3 runs to 15 residues. Germline-derived CDR1 and CDR2 are LNHDA and SQIVND (reference sequence). The CDR3 loop is CASSIAGTHNSPLHF. CDR3 sequence (DNA): TGTGCCAGTAGTATAGCGGGAACCCATAATTCACCCCTCCACTTT.

This clone was seen a single time. The rearrangement joins TRBV23-1 to TRBJ2-5, with D possibly matching TRBD2 (6 bases). TRBV23-1 is flagged as an ORF with uncertain function. The CDR3 is made up of 14 amino acids. The V gene lost 4 bases and the J gene lost 4 bases, with 13 bases spanning the gap. The CDR3 DNA sequence: TGCGCCAGCAGTCGATTGGGGGGTGGAGAGACCCAGTACTTC. This codes for CASSRLGGGETQYF.

The rearrangement uses TRBV30 and TRBJ1-1; D remains ambiguous. The germline CDR1 and CDR2 sequences are GTSNPN and SVGIG (reference sequence). V was shortened by 0 bases and J by 8 bases, with 16 bases between the two germline ends. The CDR3 length is 14 residues. The CDR3 nucleotides are TGTGCCTGGAGTGTCTTCCTAGGGAGGTCCGAAGCTTTCTTT. It translates to CAWSVFLGRSEAFF.

This chain connects TRBV30 to TRBJ2-1; D unresolved. Trimming took 0 bases from V and 7 from J, leaving 10 bases between them. Germline assignment: CDR1 GTSNPN and CDR2 SVGIG (reference sequence). There are 13 residues in the CDR3. The CDR3: CAWSVIRQNEQFF. As DNA, the CDR3 is TGTGCCTGGAGTGTAATCCGACAAAATGAGCAGTTCTTC.

This rearrangement joins TRBV5-8 to TRBJ2-1; maybe TRBD1 (6 bases). The CDR3 extends over 20 amino acids. Looked up from germline, CDR1 is SGHTS and CDR2 is YDEGEE. V was clipped by 6 bases and J by 2 bases, with 30 bases between them. CDR3 loop: CASTEIRGSSSRTAYNEQFF. In nucleotides, the CDR3 is TGTGCCAGCACCGAAATCAGGGGCTCATCTAGCCGGACAGCCTACAATGAGCAGTTCTTC.